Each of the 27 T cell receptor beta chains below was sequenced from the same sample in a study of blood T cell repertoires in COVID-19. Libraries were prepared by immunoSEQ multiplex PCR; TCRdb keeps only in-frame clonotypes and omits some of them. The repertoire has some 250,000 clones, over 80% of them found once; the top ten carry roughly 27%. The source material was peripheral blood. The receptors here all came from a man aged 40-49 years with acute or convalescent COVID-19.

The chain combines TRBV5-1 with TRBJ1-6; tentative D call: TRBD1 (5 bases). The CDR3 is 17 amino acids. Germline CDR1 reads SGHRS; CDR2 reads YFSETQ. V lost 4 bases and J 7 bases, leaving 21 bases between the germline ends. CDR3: CASSPGGGRLLNSPLHF. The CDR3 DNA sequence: TGCGCCAGCAGCCCCGGCGGGGGGAGGCTACTCAATTCACCCCTCCACTTT.

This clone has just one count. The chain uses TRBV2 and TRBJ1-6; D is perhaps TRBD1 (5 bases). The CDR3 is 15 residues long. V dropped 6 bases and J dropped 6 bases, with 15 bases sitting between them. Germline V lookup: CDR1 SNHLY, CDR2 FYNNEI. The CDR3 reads CASRKRGVRNSPLHF. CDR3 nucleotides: TGTGCCAGCAGGAAAAGGGGCGTCCGTAATTCACCCCTCCACTTT.

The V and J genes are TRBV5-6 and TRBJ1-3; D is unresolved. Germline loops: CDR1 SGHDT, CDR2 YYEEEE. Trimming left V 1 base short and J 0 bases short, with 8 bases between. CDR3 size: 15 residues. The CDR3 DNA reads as TGTGCCAGCAGCTTGATACGGTTCTCTGGAAACACCATATATTTT. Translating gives CASSLIRFSGNTIYF.

In nucleotides, the CDR3 is TGTGCCAGCAGCTTAACCCCTGGACTAGCCTACGAGCAGTACTTC. Protein product: CASSLTPGLAYEQYF. This chain uses TRBV7-8 with TRBJ2-7; 7 positions match TRBD2. The CDR3 length is 15 residues. Germline CDR1 is SGHVS and CDR2 is FQNEAQ. With 2 bases clipped from V and 2 bases from J, the junction kept 6 bases outside the gene matches.

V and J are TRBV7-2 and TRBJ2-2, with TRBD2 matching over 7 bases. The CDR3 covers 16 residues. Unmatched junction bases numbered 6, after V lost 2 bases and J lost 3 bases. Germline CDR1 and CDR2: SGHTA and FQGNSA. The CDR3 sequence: CASSLRGTTDTGELFF. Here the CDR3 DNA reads TGTGCCAGCAGCTTACGTGGGACTACAGACACCGGGGAGCTGTTTTTT.

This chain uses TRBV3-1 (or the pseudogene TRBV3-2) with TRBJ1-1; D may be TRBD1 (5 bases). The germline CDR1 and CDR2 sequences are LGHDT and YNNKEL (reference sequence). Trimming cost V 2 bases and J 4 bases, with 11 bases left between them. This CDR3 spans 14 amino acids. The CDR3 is CASSQKGIPTEAFF. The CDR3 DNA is TGTGCCAGCAGCCAAAAGGGGATCCCCACTGAAGCTTTCTTT.

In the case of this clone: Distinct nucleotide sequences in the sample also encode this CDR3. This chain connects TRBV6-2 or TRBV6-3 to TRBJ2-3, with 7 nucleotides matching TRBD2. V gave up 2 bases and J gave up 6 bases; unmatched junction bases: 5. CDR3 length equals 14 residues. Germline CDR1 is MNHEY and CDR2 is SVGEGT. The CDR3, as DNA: TGTGCCAGCAGTTACCCCAGCGGGATTGATACGCAGTATTTT. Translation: CASSYPSGIDTQYF.

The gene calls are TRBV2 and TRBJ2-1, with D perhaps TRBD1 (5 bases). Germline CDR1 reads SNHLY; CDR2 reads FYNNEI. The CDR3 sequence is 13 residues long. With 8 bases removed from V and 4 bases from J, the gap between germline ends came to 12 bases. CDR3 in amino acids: CASARDQYNEQFF. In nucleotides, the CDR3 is TGTGCCAGCGCCAGGGATCAATACAATGAGCAGTTCTTC.

The DNA for the CDR3 is TGTGCCAGCAGCCCGACAGGGGGCCGCGAAGAGACCCAGTACTTC. Translating it yields CASSPTGGREETQYF. This chain joins TRBV3-1 (or the pseudogene TRBV3-2) and TRBJ2-5, with 10 bases fitting TRBD1. V dropped 4 bases and J dropped 3; count of bases not matched to a gene: 5. Germline V lookup: CDR1 LGHDT, CDR2 YNNKEL (reference sequence). The CDR3 is 15 amino acids.

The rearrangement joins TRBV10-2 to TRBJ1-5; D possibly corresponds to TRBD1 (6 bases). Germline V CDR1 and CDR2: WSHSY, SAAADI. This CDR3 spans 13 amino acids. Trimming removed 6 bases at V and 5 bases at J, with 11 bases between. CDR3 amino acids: CASSGTQDQPQHF. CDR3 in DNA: TGCGCCAGCAGCGGGACACAAGATCAGCCCCAGCATTTT.

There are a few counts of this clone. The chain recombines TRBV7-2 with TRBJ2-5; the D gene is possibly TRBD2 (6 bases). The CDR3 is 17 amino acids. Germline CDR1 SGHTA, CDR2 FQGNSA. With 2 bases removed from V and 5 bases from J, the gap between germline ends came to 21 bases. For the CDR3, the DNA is TGTGCCAGCAGCTTAAAAACCCCCTTCGGGAGCGTGGAGACCCAGTACTTC. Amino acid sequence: CASSLKTPFGSVETQYF.

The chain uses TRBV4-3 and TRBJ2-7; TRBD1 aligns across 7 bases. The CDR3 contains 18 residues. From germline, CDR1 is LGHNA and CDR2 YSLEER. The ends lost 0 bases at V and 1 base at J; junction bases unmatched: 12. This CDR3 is CASSQDVSGGEKSYEQYF. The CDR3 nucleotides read TGCGCCAGCAGCCAAGATGTTTCAGGGGGAGAGAAATCCTACGAGCAGTACTTC.

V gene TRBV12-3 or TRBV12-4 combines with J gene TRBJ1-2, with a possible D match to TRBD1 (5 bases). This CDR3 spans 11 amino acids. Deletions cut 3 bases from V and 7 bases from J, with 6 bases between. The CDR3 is CASSFGGGYTF. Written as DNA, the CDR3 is TGTGCCAGCAGTTTCGGGGGTGGCTACACCTTC.

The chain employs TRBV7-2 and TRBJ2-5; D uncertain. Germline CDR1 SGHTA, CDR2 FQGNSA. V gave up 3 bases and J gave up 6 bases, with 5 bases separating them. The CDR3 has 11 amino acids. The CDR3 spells CASSFYQTQYF. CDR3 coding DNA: TGTGCCAGCAGCTTCTATCAGACCCAGTACTTC. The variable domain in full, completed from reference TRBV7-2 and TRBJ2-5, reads GAGVSQSPSNKVTEKGKDVELRCDPISGHTALYWYRQSLGQGLEFLIYFQGNSAPDKSGLPSDRFSAERTGGSVSTLTIQRTQQEDSAVYLCASSFYQTQYFGPGTRLLVL.

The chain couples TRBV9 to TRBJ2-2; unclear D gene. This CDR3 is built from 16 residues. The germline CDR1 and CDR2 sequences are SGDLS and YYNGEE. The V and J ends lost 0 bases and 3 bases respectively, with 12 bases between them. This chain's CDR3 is CASSVGVGGYTGELFF. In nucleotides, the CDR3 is TGTGCCAGCAGCGTAGGGGTCGGCGGCTACACCGGGGAGCTGTTTTTT. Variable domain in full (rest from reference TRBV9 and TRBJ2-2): DSGVTQTPKHLITATGQRVTLRCSPRSGDLSVYWYQQSLDQGLQFLIQYYNGEERAKGNILERFSAQQFPDLHSELNLSSLELGDSALYFCASSVGVGGYTGELFFGEGSRLTVL.

The DNA for the CDR3 is TGTGCCAGCAGTGGGGGACAGGAGCCTTACGAGCAGTACTTC. Translating it yields CASSGGQEPYEQYF. This chain uses TRBV28 with TRBJ2-7; TRBD1 matches 8 bases. The germline CDR1 and CDR2 sequences are MDHEN and SYDVKM. The CDR3 contains 14 residues. The trim removed 5 bases at V and 4 bases at J, leaving 7 bases unmatched.

The CDR3 DNA is TGTGCCAGCAGCCAAAAGGGGCTCACCGGGGAGCTGTTTTTT. Translation gives CASSQKGLTGELFF. The gene calls are TRBV3-1 (or the pseudogene TRBV3-2) and TRBJ2-2, with D tentatively TRBD1 (5 bases). CDR1 and CDR2 from the germline V gene are LGHDT and YNNKEL (reference sequence). V was pared by 2 bases and J by 4 bases, with 8 bases between. This CDR3 comprises 14 residues.

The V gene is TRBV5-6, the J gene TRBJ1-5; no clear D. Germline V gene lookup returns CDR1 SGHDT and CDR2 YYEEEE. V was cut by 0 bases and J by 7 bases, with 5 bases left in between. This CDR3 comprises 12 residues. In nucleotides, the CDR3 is TGTGCCAGCAGCTTGGTTGGCCAGCCCCAGCATTTT. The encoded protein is CASSLVGQPQHF.

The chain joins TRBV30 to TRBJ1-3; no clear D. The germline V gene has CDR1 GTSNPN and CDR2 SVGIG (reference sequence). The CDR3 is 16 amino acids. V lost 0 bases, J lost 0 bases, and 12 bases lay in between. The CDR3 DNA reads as TGTGCCTGGAGTGTAGGAGACGCAAACTCTGGAAACACCATATATTTT. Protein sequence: CAWSVGDANSGNTIYF.

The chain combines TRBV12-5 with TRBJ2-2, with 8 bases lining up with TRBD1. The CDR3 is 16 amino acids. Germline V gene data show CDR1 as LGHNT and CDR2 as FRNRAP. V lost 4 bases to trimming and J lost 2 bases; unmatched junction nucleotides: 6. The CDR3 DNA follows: TGTGCTAGTGGTTCTTGGCAGGGGGCAAACACCGGGGAGCTGTTTTTT. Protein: CASGSWQGANTGELFF.

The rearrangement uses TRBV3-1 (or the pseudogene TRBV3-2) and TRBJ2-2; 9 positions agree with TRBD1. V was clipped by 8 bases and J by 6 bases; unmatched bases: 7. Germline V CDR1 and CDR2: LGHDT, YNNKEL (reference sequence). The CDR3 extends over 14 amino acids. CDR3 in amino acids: CASDRGKGAGELFF. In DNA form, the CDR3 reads TGTGCCAGCGACAGGGGGAAAGGGGCCGGGGAGCTGTTTTTT.

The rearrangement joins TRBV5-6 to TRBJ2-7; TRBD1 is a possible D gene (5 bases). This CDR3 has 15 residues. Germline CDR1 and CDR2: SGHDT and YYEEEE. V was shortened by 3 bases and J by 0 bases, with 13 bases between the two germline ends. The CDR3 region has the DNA TGTGCCAGCAGCTCCAGGGAAAGATACTCCTACGAGCAGTACTTC. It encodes CASSSRERYSYEQYF.

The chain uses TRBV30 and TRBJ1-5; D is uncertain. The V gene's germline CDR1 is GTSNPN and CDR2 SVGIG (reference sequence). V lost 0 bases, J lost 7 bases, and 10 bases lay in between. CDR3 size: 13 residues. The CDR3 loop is CAWSVSVMQPQHF. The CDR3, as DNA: TGTGCCTGGAGTGTATCCGTAATGCAGCCCCAGCATTTT.

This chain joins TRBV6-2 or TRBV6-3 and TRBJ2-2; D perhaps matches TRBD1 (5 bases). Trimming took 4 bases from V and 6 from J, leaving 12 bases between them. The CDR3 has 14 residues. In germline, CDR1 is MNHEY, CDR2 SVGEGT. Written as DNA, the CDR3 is TGTGCCAGCAGTTGGGGCGTTGCTGCCGGGGAGCTGTTTTTT. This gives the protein CASSWGVAAGELFF.

CDR3: CASSPSGDKNIQYF. The DNA for the CDR3 is TGTGCCAGCAGCCCCTCCGGTGACAAAAACATTCAGTACTTC. The genes are TRBV7-2 and TRBJ2-4, with D uncertain. Germline loops: CDR1 SGHTA, CDR2 FQGNSA. Trimming removed 5 bases from V and 3 bases from J, with 11 bases in between. The CDR3 contains 14 residues.

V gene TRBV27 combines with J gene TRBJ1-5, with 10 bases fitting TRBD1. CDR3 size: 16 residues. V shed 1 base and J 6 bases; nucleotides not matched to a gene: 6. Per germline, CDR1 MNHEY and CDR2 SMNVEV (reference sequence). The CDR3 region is CASSLFGTGVAQPQHF. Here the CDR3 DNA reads TGTGCCAGCAGTTTATTTGGGACAGGGGTCGCTCAGCCCCAGCATTTT.

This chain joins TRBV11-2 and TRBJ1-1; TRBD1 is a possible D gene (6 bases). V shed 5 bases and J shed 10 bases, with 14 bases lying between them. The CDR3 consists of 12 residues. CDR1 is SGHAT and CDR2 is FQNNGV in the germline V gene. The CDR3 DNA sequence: TGTGCCAGCAGCCCACAGGGTTATGCAGCTTTCTTT. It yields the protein CASSPQGYAAFF.